This T cell receptor (beta chain) derives from a study of blood T cell repertoires in COVID-19. Looking at the study overall: Sample material is recorded as cDNA or gDNA derived from T cells, B-cell-depleted T cells, or PBMCs.

Libraries were prepared by immunoSEQ multiplex PCR; TCRdb keeps only in-frame clonotypes and omits some of them. The sample has some 250,000 clones, 70% to 80% seen once. Germline V gene data show CDR1 as KGHSH and CDR2 as LQKENI. The CDR3 has 14 amino acids. V shed 2 bases and J shed 0 bases, with 8 bases lying between them. The clonotype was recovered from a woman older than 75 with acute or convalescent COVID-19. The sequenced sample was peripheral blood. The chain recombines TRBV18 with TRBJ2-7; D is undetermined. The CDR3 DNA is TGTGCCAGCTCACCAGGCCTCGACTCCTACGAGCAGTACTTC. It translates to CASSPGLDSYEQYF.